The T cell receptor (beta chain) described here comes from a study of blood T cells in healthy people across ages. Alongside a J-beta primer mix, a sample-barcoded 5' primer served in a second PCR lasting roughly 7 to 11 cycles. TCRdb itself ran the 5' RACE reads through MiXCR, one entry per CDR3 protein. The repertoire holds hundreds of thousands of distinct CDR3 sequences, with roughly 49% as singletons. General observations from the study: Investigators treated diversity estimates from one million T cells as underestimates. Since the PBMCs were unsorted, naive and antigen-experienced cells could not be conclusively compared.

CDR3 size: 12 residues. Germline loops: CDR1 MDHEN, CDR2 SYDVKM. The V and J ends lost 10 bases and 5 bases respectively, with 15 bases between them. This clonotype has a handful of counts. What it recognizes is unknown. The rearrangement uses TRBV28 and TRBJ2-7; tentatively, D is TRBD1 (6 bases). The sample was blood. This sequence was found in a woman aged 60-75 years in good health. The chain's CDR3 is CATLGAGDEQYF. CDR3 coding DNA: TGTGCCACCCTGGGGGCAGGGGACGAGCAGTACTTC.